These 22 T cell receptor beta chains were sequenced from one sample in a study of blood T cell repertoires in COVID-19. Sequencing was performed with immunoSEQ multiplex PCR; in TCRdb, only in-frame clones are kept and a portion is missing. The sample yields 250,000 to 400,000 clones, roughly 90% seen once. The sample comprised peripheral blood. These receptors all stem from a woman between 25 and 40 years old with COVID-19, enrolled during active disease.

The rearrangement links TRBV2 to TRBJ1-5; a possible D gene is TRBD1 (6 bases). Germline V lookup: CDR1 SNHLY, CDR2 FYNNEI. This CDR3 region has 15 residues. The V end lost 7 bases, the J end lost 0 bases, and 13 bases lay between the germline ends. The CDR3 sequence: CASKGQTNSNQPQHF. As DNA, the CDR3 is TGTGCCAGCAAGGGACAAACAAATAGCAATCAGCCCCAGCATTTT.

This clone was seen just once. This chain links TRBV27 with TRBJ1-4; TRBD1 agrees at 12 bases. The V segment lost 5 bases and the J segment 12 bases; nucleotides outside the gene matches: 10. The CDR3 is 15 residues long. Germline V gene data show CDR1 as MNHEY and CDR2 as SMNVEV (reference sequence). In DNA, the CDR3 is TGTGCCAGCAGTACCATGGGACAGGGGGCGCCGGAACTGTTTTTT. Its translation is CASSTMGQGAPELFF.

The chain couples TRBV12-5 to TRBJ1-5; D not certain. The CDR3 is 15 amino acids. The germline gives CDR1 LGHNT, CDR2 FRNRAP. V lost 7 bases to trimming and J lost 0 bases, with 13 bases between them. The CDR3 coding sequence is TGTGCTAGTGCTGTTACGGGAATTAGCAATCAGCCCCAGCATTTT. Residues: CASAVTGISNQPQHF.

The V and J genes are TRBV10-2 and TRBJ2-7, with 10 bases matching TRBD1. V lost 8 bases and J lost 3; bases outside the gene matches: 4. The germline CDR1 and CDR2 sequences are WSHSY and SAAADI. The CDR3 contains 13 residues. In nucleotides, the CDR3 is TGCGCCAGCCTCCGGGACAGGGGCTACGAGCAGTACTTC. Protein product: CASLRDRGYEQYF.

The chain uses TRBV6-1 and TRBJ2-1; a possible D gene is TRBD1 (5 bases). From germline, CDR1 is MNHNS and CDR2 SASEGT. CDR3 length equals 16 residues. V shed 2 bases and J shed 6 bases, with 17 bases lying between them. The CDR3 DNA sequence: TGTGCCAGCAGTGAAATCCAGGGTATTGAAAGCAATGAGCAGTTCTTC. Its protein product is CASSEIQGIESNEQFF.

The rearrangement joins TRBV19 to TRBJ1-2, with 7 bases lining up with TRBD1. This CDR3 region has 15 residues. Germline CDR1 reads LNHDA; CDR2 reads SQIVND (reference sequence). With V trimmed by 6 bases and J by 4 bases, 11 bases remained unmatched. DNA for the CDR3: TGTGCCAGTAGCCATGGGACAGTGGGATCCTATGGCTACACCTTC. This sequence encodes CASSHGTVGSYGYTF.

The CDR3 loop reads CASSPLLQGSSTDTQYF. The CDR3 DNA follows: TGTGCCAGCTCACCACTCCTACAGGGTAGTTCAACAGATACGCAGTATTTT. The V and J genes are TRBV18 and TRBJ2-3, with D perhaps matching TRBD1 (6 bases). The CDR3 runs to 17 residues. CDR1 and CDR2 (germline): KGHSH, LQKENI. Trimming took off 1 base at V and 3 bases at J, with 17 bases between the two ends. Full variable domain (remainder filled in from reference TRBV18 and TRBJ2-3): NAGVMQNPRHLVRRRGQEARLRCSPMKGHSHVYWYRQLPEEGLKFMVYLQKENIIDESGMPKERFSAEFPKEGPSILRIQQVVRGDSAAYFCASSPLLQGSSTDTQYFGPGTRLTVL.

The DNA of the CDR3 is TGCGCCAGCAGCTCCCTGACTAGCGGGAGAGGTTTAAGGCGAGACAATGAGCAGTTCTTC. Translation: CASSSLTSGRGLRRDNEQFF. The rearrangement uses TRBV5-1 and TRBJ2-1, with 12 bases lining up with TRBD2. Germline-derived CDR1 and CDR2 are SGHRS and YFSETQ. This CDR3 has 20 amino acids. Trimming removed 3 bases from V and 5 bases from J; junction bases left unmatched: 18.

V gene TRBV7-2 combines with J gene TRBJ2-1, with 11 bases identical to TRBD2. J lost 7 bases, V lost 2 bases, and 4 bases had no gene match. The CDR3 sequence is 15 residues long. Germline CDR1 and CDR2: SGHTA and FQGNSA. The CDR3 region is CASSLTSGSVNEQFF. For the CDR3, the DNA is TGTGCCAGCAGCTTAACTAGCGGGAGTGTAAATGAGCAGTTCTTC.

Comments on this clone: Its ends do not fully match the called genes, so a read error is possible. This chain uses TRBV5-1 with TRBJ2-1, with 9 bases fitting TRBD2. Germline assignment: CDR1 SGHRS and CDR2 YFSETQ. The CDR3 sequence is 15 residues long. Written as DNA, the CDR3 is TGCGCCAGCACCTTGGGCGGGAGGGCCCCCAATGAGCAGTTCTTC. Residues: CASTLGGRAPNEQFF. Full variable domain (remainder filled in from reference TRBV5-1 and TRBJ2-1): KAGVTQTPRYLIKTRGQQVTLSCSPISGHRSVSWYQQTPGQGLQFLFEYFSETQRNKGNFPGRFSGRQFSNSRSEMNVSTLELGDSALYLCASTLGGRAPNEQFFGPGTRLTVL.

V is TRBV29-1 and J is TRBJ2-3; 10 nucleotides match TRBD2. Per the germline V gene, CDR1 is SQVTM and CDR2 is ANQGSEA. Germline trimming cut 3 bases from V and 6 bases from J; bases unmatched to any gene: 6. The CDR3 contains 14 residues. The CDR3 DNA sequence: TGCAGCGTTGATTGGGCTAGCGGGAGTGATACGCAGTATTTT. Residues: CSVDWASGSDTQYF.

CDR3: CASSWDRSVIYGYTF. CDR3 DNA sequence: TGTGCCAGCAGTTGGGACAGGTCTGTGATCTATGGCTACACCTTC. The rearrangement links TRBV27 to TRBJ1-2; 8 positions match TRBD1. Per germline, CDR1 MNHEY and CDR2 SMNVEV (reference sequence). J gave up 4 bases and V 4 bases, and 8 bases lay outside the gene matches. This CDR3 contains 15 residues.

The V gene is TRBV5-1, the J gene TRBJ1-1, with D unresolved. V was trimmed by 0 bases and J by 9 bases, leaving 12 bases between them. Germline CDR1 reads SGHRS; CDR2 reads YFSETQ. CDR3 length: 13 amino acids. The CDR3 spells CASSLAEGRKAFF. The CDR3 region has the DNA TGCGCCAGCAGCTTGGCCGAGGGCAGAAAAGCTTTCTTT.

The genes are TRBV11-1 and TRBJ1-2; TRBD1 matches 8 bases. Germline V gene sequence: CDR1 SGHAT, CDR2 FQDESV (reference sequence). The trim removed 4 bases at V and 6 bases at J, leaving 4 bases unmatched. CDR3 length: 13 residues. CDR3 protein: CASSWTGRNGYTF. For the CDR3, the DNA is TGTGCCAGCAGCTGGACAGGGAGAAATGGCTACACCTTC.

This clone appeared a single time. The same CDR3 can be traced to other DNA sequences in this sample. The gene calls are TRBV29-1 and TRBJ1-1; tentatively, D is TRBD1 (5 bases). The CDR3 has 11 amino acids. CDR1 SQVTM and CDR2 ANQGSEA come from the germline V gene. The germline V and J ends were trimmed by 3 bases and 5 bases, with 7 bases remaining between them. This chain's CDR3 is CSVEGGTEAFF. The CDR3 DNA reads TGCAGCGTTGAGGGGGGAACTGAAGCTTTCTTT.

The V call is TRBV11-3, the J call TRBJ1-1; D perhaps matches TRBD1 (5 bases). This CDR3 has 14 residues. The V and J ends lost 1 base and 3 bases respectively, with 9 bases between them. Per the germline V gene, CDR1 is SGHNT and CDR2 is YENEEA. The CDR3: CASSLGGSDTEAFF. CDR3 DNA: TGTGCCAGCAGCTTAGGGGGCAGCGACACTGAAGCTTTCTTT.

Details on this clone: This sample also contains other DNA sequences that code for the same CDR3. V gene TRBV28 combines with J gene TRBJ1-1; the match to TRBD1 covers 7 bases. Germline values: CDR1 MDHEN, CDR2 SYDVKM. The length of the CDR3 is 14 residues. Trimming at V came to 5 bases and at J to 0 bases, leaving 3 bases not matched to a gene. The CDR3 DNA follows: TGTGCCAGCAGTCTGGGACAGATGAACACTGAAGCTTTCTTT. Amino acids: CASSLGQMNTEAFF.

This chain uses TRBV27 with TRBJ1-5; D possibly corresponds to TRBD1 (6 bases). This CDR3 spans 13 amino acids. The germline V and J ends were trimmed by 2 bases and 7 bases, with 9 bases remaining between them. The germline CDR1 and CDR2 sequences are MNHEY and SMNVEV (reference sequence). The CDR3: CASSLRGGQPQHF. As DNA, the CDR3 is TGTGCCAGCAGTTTACGAGGGGGACAGCCCCAGCATTTT.

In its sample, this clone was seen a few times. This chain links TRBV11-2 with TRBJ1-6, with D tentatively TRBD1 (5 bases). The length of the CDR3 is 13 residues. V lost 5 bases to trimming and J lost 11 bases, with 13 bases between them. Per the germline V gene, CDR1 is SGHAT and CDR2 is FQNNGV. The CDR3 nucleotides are TGTGCCAGCAGCCCAGAGGGGAGGGCACCCCTCCACTTT. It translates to CASSPEGRAPLHF. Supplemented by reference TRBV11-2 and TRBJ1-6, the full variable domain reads EAGVAQSPRYKIIEKRQSVAFWCNPISGHATLYWYQQILGQGPKLLIQFQNNGVVDDSQLPKDRFSAERLKGVDSTLKIQPAKLEDSAVYLCASSPEGRAPLHFGNGTRLTVT.

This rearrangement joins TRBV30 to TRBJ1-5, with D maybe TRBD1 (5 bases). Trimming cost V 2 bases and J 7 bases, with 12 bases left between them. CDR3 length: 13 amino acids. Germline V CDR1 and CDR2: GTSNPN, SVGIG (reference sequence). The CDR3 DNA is TGTGCCTGGAGTTCGTCGGAGGGGCAGCCCCAGCATTTT. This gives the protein CAWSSSEGQPQHF. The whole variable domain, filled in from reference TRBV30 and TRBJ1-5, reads SQTIHQWPATLVQPVGSPLSLECTVEGTSNPNLYWYRQAAGRGLQLLFYSVGIGQISSEVPQNLSASRPQDRQFILSSKKLLLSDSGFYLCAWSSSEGQPQHFGDGTRLSIL.

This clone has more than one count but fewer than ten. The CDR3 sequence is CASSGWSSYNEQFF. CDR3 DNA: TGTGCCAGCAGTGGGTGGAGCTCCTACAATGAGCAGTTCTTC. V is TRBV5-8 and J is TRBJ2-1; D remains unclear. CDR1 and CDR2 (germline): SGHTS, YDEGEE. The CDR3 spans 14 residues. V was trimmed by 5 bases and J by 0 bases, leaving 9 bases between them.

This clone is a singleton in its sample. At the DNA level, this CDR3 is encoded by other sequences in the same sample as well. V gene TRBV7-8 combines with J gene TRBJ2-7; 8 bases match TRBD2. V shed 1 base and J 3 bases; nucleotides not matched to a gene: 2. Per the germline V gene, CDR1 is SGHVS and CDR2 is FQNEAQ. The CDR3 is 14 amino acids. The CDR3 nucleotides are TGTGCCAGCAGCTTAGGCCTAGCGGGCTACGAGCAGTACTTC. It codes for CASSLGLAGYEQYF. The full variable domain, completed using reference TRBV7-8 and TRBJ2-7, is GAGVSQSPRYKVAKRGQDVALRCDPISGHVSLFWYQQALGQGPEFLTYFQNEAQLDKSGLPSDRFFAERPEGSVSTLKIQRTQQEDSAVYLCASSLGLAGYEQYFGPGTRLTVT.